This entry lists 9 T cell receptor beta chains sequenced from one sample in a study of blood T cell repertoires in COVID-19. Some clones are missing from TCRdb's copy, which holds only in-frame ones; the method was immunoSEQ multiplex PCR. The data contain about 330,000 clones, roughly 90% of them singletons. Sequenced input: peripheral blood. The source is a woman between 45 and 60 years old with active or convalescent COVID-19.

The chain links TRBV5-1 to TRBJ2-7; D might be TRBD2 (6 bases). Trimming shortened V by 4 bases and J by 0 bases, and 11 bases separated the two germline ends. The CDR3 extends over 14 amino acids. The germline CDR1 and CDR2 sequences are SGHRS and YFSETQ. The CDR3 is CASSRDLHSYEQYF. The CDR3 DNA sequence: TGCGCCAGCAGCCGGGACTTACACTCCTACGAGCAGTACTTC.

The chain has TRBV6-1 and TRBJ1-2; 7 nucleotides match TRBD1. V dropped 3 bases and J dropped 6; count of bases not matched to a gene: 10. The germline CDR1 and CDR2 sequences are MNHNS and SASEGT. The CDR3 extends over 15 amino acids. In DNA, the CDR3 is TGTGCCAGCAGTGACCCGACAGGGTTCCCGGATGGCTACACCTTC. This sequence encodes CASSDPTGFPDGYTF.

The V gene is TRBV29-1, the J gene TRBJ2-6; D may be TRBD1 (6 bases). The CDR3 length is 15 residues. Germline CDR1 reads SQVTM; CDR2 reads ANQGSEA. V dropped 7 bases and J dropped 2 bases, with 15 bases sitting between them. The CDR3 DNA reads TGCAGCGGCCAAATTCAGGGGACTGGGGCCAACGTCCTGACTTTC. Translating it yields CSGQIQGTGANVLTF. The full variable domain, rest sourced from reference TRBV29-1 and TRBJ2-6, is SAVISQKPSRDICQRGTSLTIQCQVDSQVTMMFWYRQQPGQSLTLIATANQGSEATYESGFVIDKFPISRPNLTFSTLTVSNMSPEDSSIYLCSGQIQGTGANVLTFGAGSRLTVL.

The CDR3 nucleotides are TGTGCCAGCAGCCAACCTCTTGTAACTGGAAACACCATATATTTT. Translated, it gives CASSQPLVTGNTIYF. The genes are TRBV3-1 (or the pseudogene TRBV3-2) and TRBJ1-3; no clear D gene. Germline CDR1 LGHDT, CDR2 YNNKEL (reference sequence). The CDR3 is made up of 15 amino acids. V was pared by 2 bases and J by 2 bases, with 10 bases between.

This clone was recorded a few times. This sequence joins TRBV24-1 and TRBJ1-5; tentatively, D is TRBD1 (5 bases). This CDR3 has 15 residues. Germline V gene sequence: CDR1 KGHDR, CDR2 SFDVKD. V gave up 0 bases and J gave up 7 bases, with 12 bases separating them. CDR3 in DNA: TGTGCCACCAGTGATTTGTGGGGACTCGGACAGCCCCAGCATTTT. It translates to CATSDLWGLGQPQHF.

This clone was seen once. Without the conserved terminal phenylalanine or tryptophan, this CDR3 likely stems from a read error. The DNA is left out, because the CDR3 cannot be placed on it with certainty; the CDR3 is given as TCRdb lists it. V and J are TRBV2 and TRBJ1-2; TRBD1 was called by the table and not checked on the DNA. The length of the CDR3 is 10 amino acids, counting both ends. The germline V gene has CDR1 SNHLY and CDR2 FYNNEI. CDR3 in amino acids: CASTEYRIDL.

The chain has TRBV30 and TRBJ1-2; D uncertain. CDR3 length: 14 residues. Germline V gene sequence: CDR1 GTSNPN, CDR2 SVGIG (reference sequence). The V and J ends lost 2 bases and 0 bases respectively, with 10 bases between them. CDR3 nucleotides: TGTGCCTGGAGTACTATGGAAGCTAACTATGGCTACACCTTC. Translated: CAWSTMEANYGYTF.

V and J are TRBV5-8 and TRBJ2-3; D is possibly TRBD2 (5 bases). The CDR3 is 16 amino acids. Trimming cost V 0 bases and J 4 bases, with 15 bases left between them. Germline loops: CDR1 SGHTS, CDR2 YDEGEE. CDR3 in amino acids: CASSLALSRGADTQYF. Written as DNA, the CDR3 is TGTGCCAGCAGCTTGGCCTTGAGCCGGGGAGCAGATACGCAGTATTTT.

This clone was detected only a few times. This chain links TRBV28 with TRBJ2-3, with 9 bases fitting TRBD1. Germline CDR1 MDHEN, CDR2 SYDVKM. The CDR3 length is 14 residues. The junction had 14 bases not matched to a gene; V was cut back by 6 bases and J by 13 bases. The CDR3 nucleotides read TGTGCCAGCAGAGCCATGCAAGACAGGGGGGGAGAGTATTTT. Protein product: CASRAMQDRGGEYF.